Below, 17 T cell receptor beta chains from the same sample are listed, as sequenced in a study of T cells after posttransplantation cyclophosphamide. Busulfan-fludarabine conditioning, marrow transplant, and cyclophosphamide on days +3 and +4 were administered. The data were produced by immunoSEQ multiplex PCR, yet TCRdb's version contains in-frame clones alone and is incomplete. The sample shows about 6,900 clones, about 80% of them seen only once. The material sequenced was CD8+ T cells sorted from PBMCs, taken roughly 190 weeks after allogeneic stem cell transplant with posttransplant cyclophosphamide. The receptor source for this set is a female patient aged 50-65 years who received an allogeneic stem cell transplant from a related donor, was CMV-positive, and had no GVHD. A share of the T cells may be of graft donor origin.

This clone has a handful of counts. V and J are TRBV29-1 and TRBJ2-5, with 8 bases fitting TRBD1. Germline V CDR1 and CDR2: SQVTM, ANQGSEA. The CDR3 length is 13 residues. Trimming cost V 4 bases and J 5 bases; bases outside gene matches: 6. The CDR3 DNA follows: TGCAGCGTTGGAGGACAGGGCGAGGAGACCCAGTACTTC. Translating it yields CSVGGQGEETQYF.

Points on this clone: Other DNA sequences within the sample encode an identical CDR3. This chain uses TRBV7-8 with TRBJ1-5, with TRBD1 identical over 9 bases. V was clipped by 5 bases and J by 7 bases; unmatched bases: 6. CDR1 and CDR2 (germline): SGHVS, FQNEAQ. The CDR3 covers 14 residues. The CDR3 is CASSPGTGNQPQHF. Written as DNA, the CDR3 is TGTGCCAGCAGCCCCGGGACAGGGAACCAGCCCCAGCATTTT. Based on the CDR3 plus reference TRBV7-8 and TRBJ1-5, the full variable domain is GAGVSQSPRYKVAKRGQDVALRCDPISGHVSLFWYQQALGQGPEFLTYFQNEAQLDKSGLPSDRFFAERPEGSVSTLKIQRTQQEDSAVYLCASSPGTGNQPQHFGDGTRLSIL.

This clone has just a few counts. The chain employs TRBV6-5 and TRBJ1-1; TRBD1 is a possible D gene (6 bases). Germline V gene data show CDR1 as MNHEY and CDR2 as SVGAGI. Trimming took 2 bases from V and 5 from J, leaving 12 bases between them. The CDR3 is 14 residues long. The CDR3 DNA reads TGTGCCAGCAGTTACGGGCAGGGGAGTACTGAAGCTTTCTTT. Amino acids: CASSYGQGSTEAFF.

Notes on this clone: The sample carries other DNA sequences with the same CDR3. The V call is TRBV15, the J call TRBJ1-2; TRBD1 matches at 7 bases. CDR1 and CDR2 (germline): LNHNV, YYDKDF (reference sequence). The CDR3 has 13 residues. V was clipped by 1 base and J by 4 bases; unmatched bases: 0. This chain's CDR3 is CATSRGTGYGYTF. As DNA, the CDR3 is TGTGCCACCAGCAGAGGGACAGGCTATGGCTACACCTTC. The full variable domain, completed using reference TRBV15 and TRBJ1-2, is DAMVIQNPRYQVTQFGKPVTLSCSQTLNHNVMYWYQQKSSQAPKLLFHYYDKDFNNEADTPDNFQSRRPNTSFCFLDIRSPGLGDTAMYLCATSRGTGYGYTFGSGTRLTVV.

The CDR3 bases are TGTGCCAGCAGCTTGGTCGGGAGGCCCTCCTACAATGAGCAGTTCTTC. Protein: CASSLVGRPSYNEQFF. The chain carries TRBV5-4 and TRBJ2-1, with TRBD2 matching over 7 bases. This CDR3 contains 16 residues. The trim removed 0 bases at V and 0 bases at J, leaving 3 bases unmatched. Germline CDR1 reads SGHNT; CDR2 reads YYREEE (reference sequence).

The V gene is TRBV27, the J gene TRBJ2-4, with D possibly being TRBD1 (6 bases). Germline V gives CDR1 MNHEY, CDR2 SMNVEV (reference sequence). CDR3 length: 17 amino acids. Trimming removed 3 bases from V and 1 base from J, with 16 bases in between. CDR3: CASSFRSGQRAKNIQYF. For the CDR3, the DNA is TGTGCCAGCAGTTTCCGAAGCGGACAGCGCGCCAAAAACATTCAGTACTTC.

J is TRBJ2-7 and V is TRBV6-5; TRBD1 is a possible D gene (5 bases). The CDR3 is 14 amino acids. Germline V gene sequence: CDR1 MNHEY, CDR2 SVGAGI. Trimming removed 4 bases from V and 1 base from J, with 11 bases in between. The CDR3 protein is CASSSGHQSYEQYF. In nucleotides, the CDR3 is TGTGCCAGCAGTTCAGGACATCAATCCTACGAGCAGTACTTC.

As to this clone: In the same sample, other DNA sequences code for this CDR3. The J gene is TRBJ2-7, the V gene TRBV27; D might be TRBD2 (6 bases). Germline lookup yields CDR1 MNHEY and CDR2 SMNVEV (reference sequence). The CDR3 extends over 16 amino acids. Trimming removed 0 bases from V and 1 base from J, with 13 bases in between. Written as DNA, the CDR3 is TGTGCCAGCAGTTTATCGGCGGGGTTGGGTTCCTACGAGCAGTACTTC. Amino acids: CASSLSAGLGSYEQYF.

The chain has TRBV7-3 and TRBJ2-7; D is undetermined. The CDR3 totals 13 residues. CDR1 and CDR2 from the germline V gene are SGHTA and FQGTGA. V was cut by 0 bases and J by 3 bases, with 6 bases left in between. CDR3 region: CASSLTFGYEQYF. CDR3 in DNA: TGTGCCAGCAGCTTAACGTTCGGCTACGAGCAGTACTTC.

The chain has TRBV2 and TRBJ1-2; no clear D gene. CDR1 is SNHLY and CDR2 is FYNNEI in the germline V gene. The V end lost 10 bases, the J end lost 7 bases, and 16 bases lay between the germline ends. The CDR3 loop spans 12 amino acids. CDR3 sequence reads: CATQTGRGGYTF. CDR3 in DNA: TGTGCCACTCAAACGGGTCGTGGTGGCTACACCTTC.

The chain carries TRBV2 and TRBJ2-7; 8 nucleotides align to TRBD2. J gave up 3 bases and V 3 bases, and 7 bases lay outside the gene matches. This CDR3 is 15 amino acids long. Germline-derived CDR1 and CDR2 are SNHLY and FYNNEI. The CDR3 DNA is TGTGCCAGCAGTGATCTATGGCGGGGGGACTACGAGCAGTACTTC. This sequence encodes CASSDLWRGDYEQYF.

The chain is built from TRBV11-3 and TRBJ2-1; tentatively, D is TRBD2 (6 bases). CDR3 length: 14 amino acids. The V and J ends lost 5 bases and 4 bases respectively, with 12 bases between them. The germline CDR1 and CDR2 sequences are SGHNT and YENEEA. The CDR3 protein is CASSAQEGYNEQFF. The CDR3 region has the DNA TGTGCCAGCAGCGCCCAGGAGGGTTACAATGAGCAGTTCTTC.

As to this clone: Mismatch with germline at one junction end may stem from a read error. V usage is TRBV7-9 and J usage is TRBJ1-1; no clear D gene. The CDR3 is 13 amino acids. In germline, CDR1 is SEHNR, CDR2 FQNEAQ (reference sequence). CDR3 in amino acids: CASRFGLNTEAFF. Written as DNA, the CDR3 is TGTGCCAGCCGCTTTGGGCTGAACACTGAAGCTTTCTTT.

The table lists this clone with a count of one. In nucleotides, the CDR3 is TGTGCCAGCTCACCACGTACAATTCTCAGGGGGAACACCGGGGAGCTGTTTTTT. It specifies CASSPRTILRGNTGELFF. The genes are TRBV18 and TRBJ2-2; D is perhaps TRBD1 (6 bases). The V end was cut by 1 base, the J end by 1 base, with 16 bases between. The CDR3 runs 18 residues. Looked up from germline, CDR1 is KGHSH and CDR2 is LQKENI.

V and J are TRBV7-3 and TRBJ1-2; 8 bases fit TRBD1. The CDR3 has 17 residues. With V trimmed by 5 bases and J by 4 bases, 15 bases remained unmatched. Germline V CDR1 and CDR2: SGHTA, FQGTGA. The CDR3 loop reads CASSPLLWTGNSYGYTF. The CDR3 region has the DNA TGTGCCAGCAGCCCCCTGTTATGGACAGGGAACTCCTATGGCTACACCTTC.

The chain is built from TRBV21-1 and TRBJ2-1; TRBD1 was called by the table and not checked on the DNA. TRBV21-1 is described as a pseudogene. CDR3 length equals 19 residues. This chain's CDR3 is CASSKQSGTRAPPDNEQFF. CDR3 in DNA: TGTGCCAGCAGCAAACAATCGGGGACAAGGGCTCCCCCAGACAATGAGCAGTTCTTC.

The CDR3 region has the DNA TGTGCCAGCAGCTTAGGACTGGACACTGAAGCTTTCTTT. Its protein product is CASSLGLDTEAFF. This chain uses TRBV7-3 with TRBJ1-1; D not certain. The CDR3 is 13 residues long. Germline V gene lookup returns CDR1 SGHTA and CDR2 FQGTGA. Deletions cut 2 bases from V and 3 bases from J, with 7 bases between. Full variable domain (remainder filled in from reference TRBV7-3 and TRBJ1-1): GAGVSQTPSNKVTEKGKYVELRCDPISGHTALYWYRQSLGQGPEFLIYFQGTGAADDSGLPNDRFFAVRPEGSVSTLKIQRTERGDSAVYLCASSLGLDTEAFFGQGTRLTVV.